Each of the 9 T cell receptor beta chains below was sequenced from the same sample in a study of T cell responses to AZD1222 COVID-19 vaccine. Sequenced by immunoSEQ multiplex PCR; TCRdb stores in-frame clones only, minus some. This sample has tens of thousands of clones; approximately 83% occur once, and the top ten carry around 10%. Sequenced here: peripheral blood, sampled 28 days after the second AZD1222 dose. The source is an adult who received the AZD1222 COVID-19 vaccine.

This clone was recorded a few times. The V gene is TRBV3-1 (or the pseudogene TRBV3-2), the J gene TRBJ2-4, with a tentative D call TRBD1 (6 bases). Deletions cut 0 bases from V and 2 bases from J, with 20 bases between. CDR1 LGHDT and CDR2 YNNKEL come from the germline V gene (reference sequence). The CDR3 has 19 residues. This CDR3 is CASSQDRGRGQASKNIQYF. CDR3 sequence (DNA): TGTGCCAGCAGCCAAGATCGGGGTAGGGGACAAGCGTCCAAAAACATTCAGTACTTC.

The chain joins TRBV20-1 to TRBJ2-1; D unresolved. Germline V CDR1 and CDR2: DFQATT, SNEGSKA (reference sequence). The CDR3 length is 11 residues. V lost 4 bases and J lost 9, with 10 bases in between. The CDR3 nucleotides read TGCAGTGCTACCCCTATGGGTGAGCAGTTCTTC. It is translated as CSATPMGEQFF.

The chain uses TRBV10-3 and TRBJ1-2, with 7 bases aligning to TRBD1. Germline V gene data show CDR1 as ENHRY and CDR2 as SYGVKD. The CDR3 has 13 amino acids. Trimming removed 5 bases from V and 5 bases from J; junction bases left unmatched: 5. The CDR3 here is CAISWDSDYGYTF. DNA for the CDR3: TGTGCCATCAGTTGGGACAGCGATTATGGCTACACCTTC.

The J gene is TRBJ2-3, the V gene TRBV6-6; 7 nucleotides align to TRBD2. Trimming removed 5 bases from V and 0 bases from J; junction bases left unmatched: 11. CDR3 length: 17 amino acids. Germline CDR1 reads MNHNY; CDR2 reads SVGAGI (reference sequence). CDR3 coding DNA: TGTGCCAGCAGTCTCATGACTAGCAGTTATAGCACAGATACGCAGTATTTT. Its translation is CASSLMTSSYSTDTQYF.

The CDR3 reads CASSQAQGSYGYTF. CDR3 DNA sequence: TGCGCCAGCAGCCAAGCGCAGGGTAGCTATGGCTACACCTTC. The chain joins TRBV4-3 to TRBJ1-2; TRBD1 is a possible D gene (5 bases). The CDR3 covers 14 residues. Trimming removed 1 base at V and 4 bases at J, with 10 bases between. Looked up from germline, CDR1 is LGHNA and CDR2 is YSLEER.

The V call is TRBV11-2, the J call TRBJ2-1, with 8 bases identical to TRBD1. The germline CDR1 and CDR2 sequences are SGHAT and FQNNGV. The CDR3 consists of 13 residues. Trimming removed 7 bases from V and 6 bases from J; junction bases left unmatched: 5. Here the CDR3 DNA reads TGTGCCAGCACCCCAGACAGGGGCAATGAGCAGTTCTTC. It codes for CASTPDRGNEQFF.

The genes are TRBV6-6 and TRBJ2-6; TRBD1 matches 7 bases. This CDR3 region has 15 residues. J was trimmed by 4 bases and V by 5 bases; bases with no gene match: 5. The germline V gene encodes CDR1 MNHNY and CDR2 SVGAGI (reference sequence). Here the CDR3 reads CASSKGGTGANVLTF. The DNA of the CDR3 is TGTGCCAGCAGTAAAGGGGGCACCGGGGCCAACGTCCTGACTTTC.

The rearrangement uses TRBV6-2 or TRBV6-3 and TRBJ2-3, with D tentatively TRBD2 (5 bases). Trimming pared 5 bases from V and 4 bases from J, leaving 13 bases between. Germline lookup yields CDR1 MNHEY and CDR2 SVGEGT. The CDR3 contains 14 residues. This CDR3 reads CASSRTAGADTQYF. The CDR3 DNA sequence: TGTGCCAGCAGTCGGACTGCTGGAGCAGATACGCAGTATTTT.

The rearrangement links TRBV5-6 to TRBJ2-7, with TRBD1 identical over 9 bases. Trimming at V came to 5 bases and at J to 5 bases, leaving 11 bases not matched to a gene. Germline loops: CDR1 SGHDT, CDR2 YYEEEE. CDR3 length equals 15 residues. This CDR3 is CASSYRAQGANEQYV. The CDR3 DNA reads as TGTGCCAGCAGTTATCGTGCACAGGGGGCTAACGAGCAGTACGTC.